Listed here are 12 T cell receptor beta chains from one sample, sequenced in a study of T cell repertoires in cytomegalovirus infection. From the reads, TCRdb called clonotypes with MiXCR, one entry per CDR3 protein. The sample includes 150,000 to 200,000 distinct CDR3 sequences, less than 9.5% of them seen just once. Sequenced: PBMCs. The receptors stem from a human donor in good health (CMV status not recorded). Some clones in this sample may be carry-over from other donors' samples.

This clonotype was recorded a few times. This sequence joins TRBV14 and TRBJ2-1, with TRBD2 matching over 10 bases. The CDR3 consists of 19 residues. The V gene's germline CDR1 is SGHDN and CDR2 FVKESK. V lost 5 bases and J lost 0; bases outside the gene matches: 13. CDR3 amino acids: CASSKRVAGGPSSYNEQFF. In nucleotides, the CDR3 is TGTGCCAGCAGCAAGCGGGTAGCGGGGGGCCCGAGCTCCTACAATGAGCAGTTCTTC.

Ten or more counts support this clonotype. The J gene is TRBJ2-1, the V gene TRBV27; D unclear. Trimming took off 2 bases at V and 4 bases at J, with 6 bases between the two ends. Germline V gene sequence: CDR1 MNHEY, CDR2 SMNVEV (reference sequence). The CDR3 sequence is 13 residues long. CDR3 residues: CASSLQPYNEQFF. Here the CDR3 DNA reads TGTGCCAGCAGTTTACAGCCTTACAATGAGCAGTTCTTC.

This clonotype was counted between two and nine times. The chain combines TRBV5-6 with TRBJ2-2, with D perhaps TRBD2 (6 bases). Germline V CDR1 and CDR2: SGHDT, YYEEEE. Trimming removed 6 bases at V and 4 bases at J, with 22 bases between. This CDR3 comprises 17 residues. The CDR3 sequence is CASKSQRTRGGTGELFF. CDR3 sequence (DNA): TGTGCCAGCAAATCCCAGCGGACAAGGGGAGGCACCGGGGAGCTGTTTTTT.

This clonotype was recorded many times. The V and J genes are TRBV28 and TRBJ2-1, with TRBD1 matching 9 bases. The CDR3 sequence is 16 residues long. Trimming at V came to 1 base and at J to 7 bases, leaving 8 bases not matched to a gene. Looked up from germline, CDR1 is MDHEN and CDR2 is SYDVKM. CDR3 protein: CASSLLTGGARNEQFF. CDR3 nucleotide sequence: TGTGCCAGCAGTTTATTGACAGGGGGGGCCAGGAATGAGCAGTTCTTC.

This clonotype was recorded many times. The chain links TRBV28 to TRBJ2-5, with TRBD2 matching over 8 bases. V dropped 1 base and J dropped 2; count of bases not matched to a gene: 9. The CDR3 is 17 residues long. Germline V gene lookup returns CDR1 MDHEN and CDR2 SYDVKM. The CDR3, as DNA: TGTGCCAGCAGTTTATATGGTAGCGGGGCCCGGCAAGAGACCCAGTACTTC. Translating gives CASSLYGSGARQETQYF.

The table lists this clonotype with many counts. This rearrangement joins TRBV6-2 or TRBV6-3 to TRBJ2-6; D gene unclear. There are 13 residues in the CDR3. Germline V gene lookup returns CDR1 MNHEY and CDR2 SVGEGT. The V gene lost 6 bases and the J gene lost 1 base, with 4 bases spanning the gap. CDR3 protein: CASSGSGANVLTF. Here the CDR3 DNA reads TGTGCCAGCAGCGGATCTGGGGCCAACGTCCTGACTTTC.

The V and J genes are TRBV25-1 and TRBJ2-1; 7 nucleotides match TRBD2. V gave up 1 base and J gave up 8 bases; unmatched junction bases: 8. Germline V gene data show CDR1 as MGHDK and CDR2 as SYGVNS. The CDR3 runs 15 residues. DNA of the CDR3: TGTGCCAGCAGTGAATTAGGCGGGAGTGGGGATGAGCAGTTCTTC. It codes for CASSELGGSGDEQFF.

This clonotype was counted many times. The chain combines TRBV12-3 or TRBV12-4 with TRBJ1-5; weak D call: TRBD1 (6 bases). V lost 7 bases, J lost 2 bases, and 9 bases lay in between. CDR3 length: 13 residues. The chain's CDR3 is CASTGQRNQPQHF. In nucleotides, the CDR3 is TGTGCCAGCACCGGACAGCGCAATCAGCCCCAGCATTTT.

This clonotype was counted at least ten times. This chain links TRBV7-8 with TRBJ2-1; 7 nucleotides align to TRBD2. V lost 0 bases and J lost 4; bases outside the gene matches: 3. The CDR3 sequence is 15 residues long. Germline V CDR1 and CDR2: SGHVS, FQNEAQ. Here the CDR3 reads CASSLALAAYNEQFF. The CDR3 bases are TGTGCCAGCAGCTTAGCTCTAGCGGCGTACAATGAGCAGTTCTTC.

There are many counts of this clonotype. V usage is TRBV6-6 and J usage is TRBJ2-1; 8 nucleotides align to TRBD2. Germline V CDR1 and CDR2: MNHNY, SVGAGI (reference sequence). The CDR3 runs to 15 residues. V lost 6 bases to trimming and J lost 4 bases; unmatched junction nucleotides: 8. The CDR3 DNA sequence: TGTGCCAGCAGGCGACTAGCGAGTACATACAATGAGCAGTTCTTC. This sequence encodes CASRRLASTYNEQFF.

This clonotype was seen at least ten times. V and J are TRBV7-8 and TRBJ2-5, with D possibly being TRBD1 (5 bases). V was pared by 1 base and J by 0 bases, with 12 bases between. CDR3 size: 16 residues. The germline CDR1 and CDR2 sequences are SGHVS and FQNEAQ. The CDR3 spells CASSLDTSGYQETQYF. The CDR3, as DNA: TGTGCCAGCAGCTTAGACACATCAGGGTACCAAGAGACCCAGTACTTC.

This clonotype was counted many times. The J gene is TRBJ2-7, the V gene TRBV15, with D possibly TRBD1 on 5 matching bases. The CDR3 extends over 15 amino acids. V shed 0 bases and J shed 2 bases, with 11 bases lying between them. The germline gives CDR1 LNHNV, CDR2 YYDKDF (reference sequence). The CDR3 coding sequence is TGTGCCACCAGCAGAGATACCACAGGCCCCTACGAGCAGTACTTC. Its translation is CATSRDTTGPYEQYF.